The 32 T cell receptor beta chains presented below share a single source sample, sequenced in a study of shared clonotypes between healthy human individuals. TCRdb keeps only in-frame clones here, not all; method: immunoSEQ multiplex PCR. The sample shows a few million clones, approximately 92% of them seen only once. Sequenced: naive CD4+ T cells sorted from blood. Subset described: CD45RA+ positively selected. The source is a man aged 18-30 years in good health.

The chain combines TRBV7-3 with TRBJ2-1, with TRBD2 matching over 11 bases. V dropped 6 bases and J dropped 7; count of bases not matched to a gene: 14. The CDR3 extends over 17 amino acids. Germline CDR1 reads SGHTA; CDR2 reads FQGTGA. CDR3 nucleotides: TGTGCCAGCAGTCGTACTAGCGGGGGCCCCCGTGTGAATGAGCAGTTCTTC. Translated: CASSRTSGGPRVNEQFF.

V and J are TRBV5-1 and TRBJ2-5; 11 nucleotides agree with TRBD2. J lost 5 bases, V lost 5 bases, and 11 bases had no gene match. The CDR3 runs 16 residues. Per the germline V gene, CDR1 is SGHRS and CDR2 is YFSETQ. CDR3 sequence reads: CASSKSLAGGLETQYF. The CDR3 nucleotides read TGCGCCAGCAGTAAGTCGCTAGCGGGAGGTTTGGAGACCCAGTACTTC.

This chain joins TRBV28 and TRBJ2-7; tentatively, D is TRBD1 (6 bases). The CDR3 runs to 11 residues. Germline V CDR1 and CDR2: MDHEN, SYDVKM. Between the trimmed V and J ends, which lost 8 bases and 10 bases, there was a span of 15 bases. The CDR3, as DNA: TGTGCCAGCTTCGGCTCGGGACATCAGTACTTC. Protein product: CASFGSGHQYF.

The gene calls are TRBV7-2 and TRBJ2-7; 8 bases are shared with TRBD2. This CDR3 has 14 amino acids. With 6 bases clipped from V and 2 bases from J, the junction kept 6 bases outside the gene matches. Germline-derived CDR1 and CDR2 are SGHTA and FQGNSA. Here the CDR3 DNA reads TGTGCCAGCAGTCGGCTAGCGGGTCCCTACGAGCAGTACTTC. As protein: CASSRLAGPYEQYF.

The CDR3 bases are TGTGCCAGCTCGTCGGGGACAGGCAATGAGCAGTTCTTC. Translating it yields CASSSGTGNEQFF. This chain joins TRBV18 and TRBJ2-1; 8 positions match TRBD1. After removal of 6 bases from V and 6 bases from J, the junction contained 4 bases not matched to a gene. From germline, CDR1 is KGHSH and CDR2 LQKENI. The CDR3 runs to 13 residues.

This clone was counted a single time. The J gene is TRBJ2-5, the V gene TRBV5-6, with a possible D match to TRBD1 (5 bases). V lost 1 base and J 1 base, leaving 8 bases between the germline ends. CDR1 and CDR2 from the germline V gene are SGHDT and YYEEEE. The length of the CDR3 is 14 residues. The CDR3 loop is CASSLRQSQETQYF. In nucleotides, the CDR3 is TGTGCCAGCAGCTTGAGACAGAGCCAAGAGACCCAGTACTTC. Based on the CDR3 plus reference TRBV5-6 and TRBJ2-5, the full variable domain is DAGVTQSPTHLIKTRGQQVTLRCSPKSGHDTVSWYQQALGQGPQFIFQYYEEEERQRGNFPDRFSGHQFPNYSSELNVNALLLGDSALYLCASSLRQSQETQYFGPGTRLLVL.

The count of this clone is one. The rearrangement joins TRBV30 to TRBJ2-7; D call uncertain. Between the trimmed V and J ends, which lost 0 bases and 4 bases, there was a span of 7 bases. Germline-derived CDR1 and CDR2 are GTSNPN and SVGIG (reference sequence). The CDR3 is 12 residues long. Here the CDR3 reads CAWSVEVYEQYF. The CDR3, as DNA: TGTGCCTGGAGTGTAGAGGTGTACGAGCAGTACTTC.

J is TRBJ2-1 and V is TRBV7-2, with no clear D. The CDR3 consists of 11 residues. With 1 base removed from V and 13 bases from J, the gap between germline ends came to 8 bases. Germline assignment: CDR1 SGHTA and CDR2 FQGNSA. The CDR3 here is CASSLVDAQFF. The CDR3 DNA reads TGTGCCAGCAGCTTAGTTGACGCCCAGTTCTTC. The complete variable domain, with remaining parts taken from reference TRBV7-2 and TRBJ2-1, reads GAGVSQSPSNKVTEKGKDVELRCDPISGHTALYWYRQSLGQGLEFLIYFQGNSAPDKSGLPSDRFSAERTGGSVSTLTIQRTQQEDSAVYLCASSLVDAQFFGPGTRLTVL.

This chain links TRBV11-2 with TRBJ1-2, with D uncertain. This CDR3 region has 14 residues. V was pared by 7 bases and J by 4 bases, with 16 bases between. Germline-derived CDR1 and CDR2 are SGHAT and FQNNGV. The CDR3 spells CASTHVKGTYGYTF. CDR3 coding DNA: TGTGCCAGCACCCATGTAAAGGGCACCTATGGCTACACCTTC.

This clone is a singleton in its sample. The chain is built from TRBV4-3 and TRBJ1-2, with D tentatively TRBD1 (5 bases). V dropped 0 bases and J dropped 7 bases, with 18 bases sitting between them. Germline CDR1 and CDR2: LGHNA and YSLEER. The length of the CDR3 is 16 residues. The CDR3 DNA sequence: TGCGCCAGCAGCCAAGAACGTCAGGGTTACCGGGGTGGCTACACCTTC. Translated, it gives CASSQERQGYRGGYTF.

The gene calls are TRBV5-1 and TRBJ2-4, with unresolved D. The V end was cut by 0 bases, the J end by 3 bases, with 16 bases between. CDR3 length: 17 amino acids. Germline V CDR1 and CDR2: SGHRS, YFSETQ. The CDR3 nucleotides are TGCGCCAGCAGCTTGGGGTCAACTAACCCTAGCAAAAACATTCAGTACTTC. This codes for CASSLGSTNPSKNIQYF.

The rearrangement joins TRBV5-1 to TRBJ2-1; no clear D. The CDR3 runs to 13 residues. Germline V lookup: CDR1 SGHRS, CDR2 YFSETQ. V gave up 0 bases and J gave up 6 bases, with 7 bases separating them. In nucleotides, the CDR3 is TGCGCCAGCAGCTTGGCCTGGTCCAATGAGCAGTTCTTC. It codes for CASSLAWSNEQFF. The whole variable domain, filled in from reference TRBV5-1 and TRBJ2-1, reads KAGVTQTPRYLIKTRGQQVTLSCSPISGHRSVSWYQQTPGQGLQFLFEYFSETQRNKGNFPGRFSGRQFSNSRSEMNVSTLELGDSALYLCASSLAWSNEQFFGPGTRLTVL.

The chain joins TRBV2 to TRBJ2-5; no reliable D call. V was cut by 4 bases and J by 4 bases, with 19 bases left in between. The CDR3 length is 16 residues. Germline V lookup: CDR1 SNHLY, CDR2 FYNNEI. CDR3: CASSAWTGLPGETQYF. The DNA of the CDR3 is TGTGCCAGCAGTGCTTGGACGGGCCTACCAGGAGAGACCCAGTACTTC.

V usage is TRBV19 and J usage is TRBJ2-1; no reliable D call. The CDR3 length is 14 residues. Germline V gene data show CDR1 as LNHDA and CDR2 as SQIVND (reference sequence). Trimming cost V 5 bases and J 8 bases, with 16 bases left between them. Here the CDR3 reads CASSPLASGYEQFF. The CDR3 bases are TGTGCCAGTAGTCCACTGGCTTCCGGCTATGAGCAGTTCTTC.

The chain joins TRBV28 to TRBJ2-1; no definite D call. Germline lookup yields CDR1 MDHEN and CDR2 SYDVKM. The V and J ends lost 4 bases and 4 bases respectively, with 14 bases between them. CDR3 size: 15 residues. CDR3 DNA sequence: TGTGCCAGCAGTTCCCCCAGATCACTGTACAATGAGCAGTTCTTC. Its protein is CASSSPRSLYNEQFF.

The V and J genes are TRBV2 and TRBJ1-5, with 11 bases that match TRBD1. Germline V gene sequence: CDR1 SNHLY, CDR2 FYNNEI. V gave up 3 bases and J gave up 6 bases; unmatched junction bases: 7. The CDR3 sequence is 16 residues long. DNA for the CDR3: TGTGCCAGCAGTGACCCGGGACAGGGGGACAGTCAGCCCCAGCATTTT. It is translated as CASSDPGQGDSQPQHF.

The gene calls are TRBV30 and TRBJ2-3; D uncertain. Per the germline V gene, CDR1 is GTSNPN and CDR2 is SVGIG (reference sequence). This CDR3 comprises 13 residues. Trimming shortened V by 1 base and J by 4 bases, and 9 bases separated the two germline ends. DNA of the CDR3: TGTGCCTGGAGTGCCTTAGAGGCAGATACGCAGTATTTT. Translated: CAWSALEADTQYF.

The chain is built from TRBV19 and TRBJ1-4; D ambiguous. Germline V gene sequence: CDR1 LNHDA, CDR2 SQIVND (reference sequence). This CDR3 is built from 10 residues. Between the trimmed V and J ends, which lost 8 bases and 4 bases, there was a span of 2 bases. In DNA form, the CDR3 reads TGTGCCAGTGGTAATGAAAAACTGTTTTTT. Translation: CASGNEKLFF.

The rearrangement joins TRBV10-1 to TRBJ2-7, with 8 bases identical to TRBD2. Germline trimming cut 0 bases from V and 5 bases from J; bases unmatched to any gene: 9. CDR1 is WNHNN, CDR2 SYGVQD, per germline (reference sequence). The CDR3 contains 16 residues. This chain's CDR3 is CASSESIAGNTHEQYF. The CDR3 nucleotides read TGCGCCAGCAGTGAGTCGATAGCGGGGAATACCCACGAGCAGTACTTC.

V and J are TRBV28 and TRBJ2-7; D is unresolved. Germline V lookup: CDR1 MDHEN, CDR2 SYDVKM. V lost 3 bases and J lost 12, with 18 bases in between. The CDR3 contains 13 residues. The DNA of the CDR3 is TGTGCCAGCAGTTTGGTAGGGCAGGCGTCGTCGTACTTC. Its translation is CASSLVGQASSYF. Full variable domain (remainder filled in from reference TRBV28 and TRBJ2-7): DVKVTQSSRYLVKRTGEKVFLECVQDMDHENMFWYRQDPGLGLRLIYFSYDVKMKEKGDIPEGYSVSREKKERFSLILESASTNQTSMYLCASSLVGQASSYFGPGTRLTVT.

The chain couples TRBV28 to TRBJ1-4; D uncertain. This CDR3 contains 13 residues. Between the trimmed V and J ends, which lost 6 bases and 4 bases, there was a span of 9 bases. Germline assignment: CDR1 MDHEN and CDR2 SYDVKM. CDR3 amino acids: CASRIHGNEKLFF. DNA for the CDR3: TGTGCCAGCAGAATCCACGGTAATGAAAAACTGTTTTTT.

The CDR3 region is CASREDTTGELFF. The CDR3 DNA reads as TGCGCCAGCAGAGAGGACACTACCGGGGAGCTGTTTTTT. The chain uses TRBV5-1 and TRBJ2-2, with a possible D match to TRBD1 (5 bases). This CDR3 comprises 13 residues. Looked up from germline, CDR1 is SGHRS and CDR2 is YFSETQ. V was pared by 5 bases and J by 5 bases, with 10 bases between.

The table lists this clone with a count of one. V usage is TRBV10-2 and J usage is TRBJ2-2; unclear D gene. V lost 3 bases and J 7 bases, leaving 6 bases between the germline ends. Germline loops: CDR1 WSHSY, CDR2 SAAADI. This CDR3 contains 12 residues. CDR3 region: CASSDRSGELFF. The CDR3 nucleotides read TGCGCCAGCAGTGATCGTAGCGGGGAGCTGTTTTTT.

The chain joins TRBV5-1 to TRBJ2-7; 7 nucleotides match TRBD1. The CDR3 has 15 amino acids. CDR1 is SGHRS, CDR2 YFSETQ, per germline. V was pared by 4 bases and J by 2 bases, with 9 bases of the junction left unmatched. CDR3 coding DNA: TGCGCCAGCAGCGAGGTGCCGGGACAGACCTACGAGCAGTACTTC. Residues: CASSEVPGQTYEQYF.

The chain joins TRBV5-4 to TRBJ1-1, with D possibly TRBD1 on 6 matching bases. CDR3 size: 14 residues. Germline-derived CDR1 and CDR2 are SGHNT and YYREEE (reference sequence). V dropped 4 bases and J dropped 5 bases, with 15 bases sitting between them. The CDR3 coding sequence is TGTGCCAGCAGCATCCCAGGGGATGGGACTGAAGCTTTCTTT. It is translated as CASSIPGDGTEAFF.

The rearrangement joins TRBV2 to TRBJ2-2, with unresolved D. The CDR3 totals 12 residues. The V end lost 7 bases, the J end lost 5 bases, and 8 bases lay between the germline ends. The germline V gene encodes CDR1 SNHLY and CDR2 FYNNEI. CDR3 DNA: TGTGCCAGCAATCAGCCGACCGGGGAGCTGTTTTTT. This encodes CASNQPTGELFF.

This chain links TRBV11-2 with TRBJ1-2; 7 positions match TRBD1. Losses at the gene ends were 4 bases for V and 3 bases for J; bases not matched to a gene: 2. The length of the CDR3 is 13 residues. CDR1 SGHAT and CDR2 FQNNGV come from the germline V gene. The CDR3 region is CASSSTGHYGYTF. The CDR3 coding sequence is TGTGCCAGCAGCTCGACAGGGCACTATGGCTACACCTTC.

The rearrangement joins TRBV5-4 to TRBJ2-1; 7 bases line up with TRBD2. This CDR3 region has 18 residues. The germline CDR1 and CDR2 sequences are SGHNT and YYREEE (reference sequence). V lost 3 bases to trimming and J lost 7 bases; unmatched junction nucleotides: 19. CDR3 region: CASSSLKSGTIAGNEQFF. As DNA, the CDR3 is TGTGCCAGCAGCTCTCTTAAATCCGGGACTATAGCCGGGAATGAGCAGTTCTTC.

The chain links TRBV5-8 to TRBJ2-2; TRBD1 agrees at 7 bases. CDR1 and CDR2 from the germline V gene are SGHTS and YDEGEE. The CDR3 has 16 residues. Trimming cost V 4 bases and J 5 bases; bases outside gene matches: 11. CDR3 loop: CASSLNRGKNTGELFF. The CDR3 nucleotides read TGTGCCAGCAGCCTGAACAGGGGTAAAAATACCGGGGAGCTGTTTTTT.

V usage is TRBV7-9 and J usage is TRBJ2-5, with 7 bases matching TRBD2. The CDR3 is 15 residues long. J gave up 5 bases and V 5 bases, and 11 bases lay outside the gene matches. The germline CDR1 and CDR2 sequences are SEHNR and FQNEAQ (reference sequence). CDR3 protein: CASSLKTSRGETQYF. The CDR3 DNA reads TGTGCCAGCAGCCTAAAGACTAGCAGAGGGGAGACCCAGTACTTC.

This rearrangement joins TRBV4-1 to TRBJ2-3; D gene unclear. Germline lookup yields CDR1 MGHRA and CDR2 YSYEKL. The V end lost 1 base, the J end lost 3 bases, and 5 bases lay between the germline ends. The CDR3 totals 13 residues. DNA of the CDR3: TGCGCCAGCAGCCAAGCGGTGACAGATACGCAGTATTTT. Encoded protein: CASSQAVTDTQYF.

The V and J genes are TRBV7-2 and TRBJ2-3; D gene ambiguous. Trimming removed 1 base at V and 2 bases at J, with 10 bases between. The CDR3 consists of 15 residues. In germline, CDR1 is SGHTA, CDR2 FQGNSA. This CDR3 is CASSLGGRTTDTQYF. For the CDR3, the DNA is TGTGCCAGCAGCTTAGGAGGACGGACCACAGATACGCAGTATTTT.